The clone carrying this TCR beta chain was seen a few times. Antigen specificity is unknown. Oncomine TCR Beta short-read sequencing was applied to DNA from cultured CD4+ T cells. TCRdb itself ran the PCR reads through MiXCR, one entry per CDR3 protein. The sample includes roughly 20,000 distinct CDR3 sequences, roughly 73% of them seen just once. This entry comes from a study of vaccination and CD4 T cells after COVID-19. Study in general: In culture, cells were exposed to overlapping spike peptides from SARS-CoV-2, HCoV-NL63, HCoV-OC43 and HCoV-229E. Control cultures were given a CEFX pool, an HIV-1 Nef pool, or no peptide.

The CDR3 has 18 residues. Germline CDR1 and CDR2: SNHLY and FYNNEI. V was clipped by 3 bases and J by 6 bases; unmatched bases: 15. Regarding treatment: approximately nine-day PBMC culture with coronavirus spike peptide pools or control peptides (ViraFEST assay). The authors cultured approximately 2.1 million PBMCs per well with 8.5 to 10 IU/ml IL-2 and about 9.4 ug/ml peptide pools. Half-medium changes with fresh IL-2 medium occurred on days 3 and 7. Sample: CD4+ T cells from blood, cultured in vitro, taken after SARS-CoV-2 vaccination. The sequence was collected from a human donor who received a COVID-19 vaccine. The chain uses TRBV2 and TRBJ1-5, with 9 bases fitting TRBD1. The CDR3 bases are TGTGCCAGCAGTGAGCGGCTGGGATCGGGACAGGGCGGTCAGCCCCAGCATTTT. Its translation is CASSERLGSGQGGQPQHF.